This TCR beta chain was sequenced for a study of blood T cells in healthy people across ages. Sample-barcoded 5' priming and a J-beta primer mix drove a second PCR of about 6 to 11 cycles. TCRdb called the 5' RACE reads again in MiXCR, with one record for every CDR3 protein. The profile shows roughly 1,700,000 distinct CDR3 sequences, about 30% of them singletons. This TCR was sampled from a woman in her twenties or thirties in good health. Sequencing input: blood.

The CDR3 DNA reads as TGTGCTAGTGGTTTGGCTCGCCAGGACACTACCTACGAGCAGTACTTC. It encodes CASGLARQDTTYEQYF. The chain joins TRBV12-5 to TRBJ2-4; D is possibly TRBD1 (5 bases). The J call may not be correct, given that the DNA end is closer to TRBJ2-7. The CDR3 runs to 16 residues. Germline V lookup: CDR1 LGHNT, CDR2 FRNRAP.